These 26 T cell receptor beta chains were all obtained from the same sample, sequenced in a study of cytomegalovirus exposure and HLA in healthy donors. Primers: 60 Vbeta forward and 13 Jbeta reverse. Sequencing was performed with immunoSEQ multiplex PCR; in TCRdb, only in-frame clones are kept and a portion is missing. The sample yields 150,000 to 200,000 clones, under 70% seen once. Sequencing used PBMCs. These receptor sequences come from a woman in her thirties or forties in good health and CMV-seropositive.

CDR3 sequence: CASSLARANYGYTF. In nucleotides, the CDR3 is TGTGCCAGCAGCTTAGCCAGGGCTAACTATGGCTACACCTTC. This chain joins TRBV7-2 and TRBJ1-2; possible D gene TRBD1, 5 bases. The CDR3 is 14 residues long. Trimming pared 0 bases from V and 0 bases from J, leaving 5 bases between. The germline CDR1 and CDR2 sequences are SGHTA and FQGNSA.

The chain uses TRBV7-2 and TRBJ2-7; D is perhaps TRBD2 (5 bases). Germline loops: CDR1 SGHTA, CDR2 FQGNSA. The CDR3 spans 14 residues. The germline V and J ends were trimmed by 5 bases and 6 bases, with 17 bases remaining between them. The CDR3 DNA sequence: TGTGCCAGCAGCACCGGAGGTTTACCCCCCGAGCAGTACTTC. This sequence encodes CASSTGGLPPEQYF.

The chain has TRBV10-3 and TRBJ1-4; TRBD1 matches at 10 bases. This CDR3 has 12 amino acids. Germline V gene sequence: CDR1 ENHRY, CDR2 SYGVKD. J gave up 8 bases and V 10 bases, and 4 bases lay outside the gene matches. This CDR3 reads CARRDRGEKLFF. The CDR3 DNA sequence: TGTGCCAGACGGGACAGGGGCGAAAAACTGTTTTTT.

V and J are TRBV6-1 and TRBJ2-5, with TRBD1 matching 9 bases. This CDR3 has 16 amino acids. Trimming at V came to 1 base and at J to 5 bases, leaving 8 bases not matched to a gene. CDR1 is MNHNS, CDR2 SASEGT, per germline. The CDR3 here is CASSEGTGAGWETQYF. As DNA, the CDR3 is TGTGCCAGCAGTGAAGGGACAGGGGCTGGTTGGGAGACCCAGTACTTC.

The gene calls are TRBV6-4 and TRBJ2-6; TRBD2 aligns across 12 bases. Germline V gives CDR1 MRHNA, CDR2 SNTAGT. This CDR3 is built from 17 residues. J lost 4 bases, V lost 5 bases, and 6 bases had no gene match. CDR3 bases: TGTGCCAGCAGTCCCGGGACTAGCGGGTTCGGGGCCAACGTCCTGACTTTC. This sequence encodes CASSPGTSGFGANVLTF.

The chain recombines TRBV6-1 with TRBJ2-7; 8 nucleotides align to TRBD1. With V trimmed by 6 bases and J by 0 bases, 7 bases remained unmatched. Germline loops: CDR1 MNHNS, CDR2 SASEGT. The CDR3 runs to 15 residues. CDR3 bases: TGTGCCAGCAGAGCAGGACAGGGAACCTCCTACGAGCAGTACTTC. Translation: CASRAGQGTSYEQYF.

The rearrangement uses TRBV6-6 and TRBJ2-2; D might be TRBD1 (6 bases). Germline V CDR1 and CDR2: MNHNY, SVGAGI (reference sequence). Trimming stripped 2 bases from V and 4 bases from J, with 14 bases between. CDR3 length: 16 amino acids. CDR3 DNA: TGTGCCAGCAGTTACCGGACAGTCATAGGCACCGGGGAGCTGTTTTTT. Translation: CASSYRTVIGTGELFF.

This clone turned up a few times. The CDR3 sequence is CSVTPGAGVGNGYTF. The DNA for the CDR3 is TGCAGCGTTACCCCAGGGGCGGGGGTAGGGAATGGCTACACCTTC. The V gene is TRBV29-1, the J gene TRBJ1-2, with D perhaps TRBD1 (6 bases). This CDR3 has 15 amino acids. Looked up from germline, CDR1 is SQVTM and CDR2 is ANQGSEA. V dropped 5 bases and J dropped 6 bases, with 22 bases sitting between them.

The chain combines TRBV19 with TRBJ2-5, with a tentative D call TRBD2 (5 bases). Per germline, CDR1 LNHDA and CDR2 SQIVND (reference sequence). Trimming cost V 9 bases and J 3 bases, with 8 bases left between them. The CDR3 has 11 amino acids. CDR3 protein: CASTGEETQYF. The CDR3 region has the DNA TGTGCCAGCACCGGGGAAGAGACCCAGTACTTC. The entire variable domain, with the rest obtained from reference TRBV19 and TRBJ2-5, is as follows: DGGITQSPKYLFRKEGQNVTLSCEQNLNHDAMYWYRQDPGQGLRLIYYSQIVNDFQKGDIAEGYSVSREKKESFPLTVTSAQKNPTAFYLCASTGEETQYFGPGTRLLVL.

The chain joins TRBV6-6 to TRBJ1-1; D is undetermined. Per the germline V gene, CDR1 is MNHNY and CDR2 is SVGAGI (reference sequence). Trimming removed 0 bases from V and 8 bases from J, with 10 bases in between. The CDR3 consists of 13 residues. The chain's CDR3 is CASSYSGELEAFF. In DNA form, the CDR3 reads TGTGCCAGCAGTTACTCTGGAGAATTGGAAGCTTTCTTT.

The V and J genes are TRBV7-2 and TRBJ2-7; TRBD2 matches at 7 bases. Trimming removed 4 bases from V and 2 bases from J; junction bases left unmatched: 5. Germline values: CDR1 SGHTA, CDR2 FQGNSA. The CDR3 sequence is 14 residues long. The CDR3: CASSSSSGPYEQYF. The CDR3 region has the DNA TGTGCCAGCAGCTCATCTAGCGGTCCCTACGAGCAGTACTTC.

The chain links TRBV9 to TRBJ1-2, with 8 bases identical to TRBD1. The CDR3 is made up of 15 amino acids. The ends lost 3 bases at V and 2 bases at J; junction bases unmatched: 6. Germline CDR1 and CDR2: SGDLS and YYNGEE. The CDR3 sequence: CASSARGQANYGYTF. CDR3 nucleotide sequence: TGTGCCAGCAGCGCTAGGGGACAGGCCAACTATGGCTACACCTTC.

The rearrangement links TRBV6-1 to TRBJ2-1; no definite D call. Germline V CDR1 and CDR2: MNHNS, SASEGT. V was shortened by 0 bases and J by 4 bases, with 13 bases between the two germline ends. This CDR3 is built from 16 residues. The CDR3 here is CASSEALLPPYNEQFF. The CDR3 DNA follows: TGTGCCAGCAGTGAAGCGCTACTTCCCCCATACAATGAGCAGTTCTTC.

The chain couples TRBV7-9 to TRBJ1-4, with 10 bases identical to TRBD1. CDR1 and CDR2 (germline): SEHNR, FQNEAQ (reference sequence). CDR3 length: 14 amino acids. Unmatched junction bases numbered 7, after V lost 8 bases and J lost 7 bases. The CDR3 nucleotides are TGTGCCAGCGGGCGGGGGACAGGGGTTGAAAAACTGTTTTTT. It codes for CASGRGTGVEKLFF.

The rearrangement joins TRBV5-1 to TRBJ2-7; a weak D match, TRBD1 (7 bases). This CDR3 has 14 residues. The V gene lost 4 bases and the J gene lost 0 bases, with 11 bases spanning the gap. CDR1 and CDR2 (germline): SGHRS, YFSETQ. The CDR3 DNA reads as TGCGCCAGCAGCCCGGGGGACAGCTCCTACGAGCAGTACTTC. Amino acid sequence: CASSPGDSSYEQYF.

The gene calls are TRBV28 and TRBJ2-1; 9 bases match TRBD2. The CDR3 is 15 amino acids. The ends lost 9 bases at V and 1 base at J; junction bases unmatched: 7. CDR1 is MDHEN, CDR2 SYDVKM, per germline. This CDR3 is CASDSSGMSYNEQFF. CDR3 bases: TGTGCCAGTGATTCTAGCGGGATGTCCTACAATGAGCAGTTCTTC.

The rearrangement uses TRBV28 and TRBJ1-1; D not resolved. Trimming took 7 bases from V and 1 from J, leaving 7 bases between them. Looked up from germline, CDR1 is MDHEN and CDR2 is SYDVKM. The CDR3 has 12 amino acids. CDR3 bases: TGTGCCAGCACTGCCAGGAACACTGAAGCTTTCTTT. This translates into CASTARNTEAFF.

The V and J genes are TRBV7-2 and TRBJ1-1; D might be TRBD1 (6 bases). CDR3 length equals 14 residues. V lost 6 bases and J lost 8, with 19 bases in between. Germline CDR1 is SGHTA and CDR2 is FQGNSA. CDR3 coding DNA: TGTGCCAGCAGAAGCGGAGACAGGCGTATGGAAGCTTTCTTT. Encoded protein: CASRSGDRRMEAFF.

The chain uses TRBV9 and TRBJ2-7, with D maybe TRBD1 (6 bases). V was cut by 0 bases and J by 2 bases, with 15 bases left in between. Per germline, CDR1 SGDLS and CDR2 YYNGEE. The CDR3 contains 16 residues. The CDR3 region is CASSVEGGPFPYEQYF. The CDR3 nucleotides are TGTGCCAGCAGCGTAGAAGGGGGACCATTCCCCTACGAGCAGTACTTC.

This clone is a singleton in its sample. V gene TRBV28 combines with J gene TRBJ2-1, with unresolved D. Germline-derived CDR1 and CDR2 are MDHEN and SYDVKM. CDR3 length: 14 amino acids. Trimming stripped 0 bases from V and 10 bases from J, with 13 bases between. The CDR3 DNA follows: TGTGCCAGCAGTTTATGGGGCCGTACCGCCGAGCAGTTCTTC. Protein product: CASSLWGRTAEQFF.

The chain recombines TRBV7-9 with TRBJ1-5, with TRBD1 matching 7 bases. J was trimmed by 1 base and V by 5 bases; bases with no gene match: 8. This CDR3 has 16 residues. CDR1 SEHNR and CDR2 FQNEAQ come from the germline V gene (reference sequence). CDR3 protein: CASSPTGKLSNQPQHF. The DNA of the CDR3 is TGTGCCAGCAGCCCGACAGGGAAATTGAGCAATCAGCCCCAGCATTTT. The full variable domain, with the rest looked up from reference TRBV7-9 and TRBJ1-5, is DTGVSQNPRHKITKRGQNVTFRCDPISEHNRLYWYRQTLGQGPEFLTYFQNEAQLEKSRLLSDRFSAERPKGSFSTLEIQRTEQGDSAMYLCASSPTGKLSNQPQHFGDGTRLSIL.

This clone was picked up a small number of times. The CDR3 sequence: CASRRIGQDNEQFF. Here the CDR3 DNA reads TGCGCCAGCAGACGAATTGGACAGGACAATGAGCAGTTCTTC. V usage is TRBV4-1 and J usage is TRBJ2-1; TRBD1 aligns across 7 bases. After removal of 6 bases from V and 5 bases from J, the junction contained 7 bases not matched to a gene. The CDR3 is 14 residues long. Germline V CDR1 and CDR2: MGHRA, YSYEKL.

The chain uses TRBV6-4 and TRBJ2-6, with a tentative D call TRBD1 (6 bases). The germline V gene has CDR1 MRHNA and CDR2 SNTAGT. The ends were cut back, 8 bases at V and 4 bases at J, with 12 bases in the middle. CDR3 length equals 14 residues. CDR3 amino acids: CASGAGVGANVLTF. Here the CDR3 DNA reads TGTGCCAGCGGAGCAGGGGTCGGGGCCAACGTCCTGACTTTC.

This clone was seen a handful of times. This chain links TRBV4-1 with TRBJ1-5; TRBD1 is a possible D gene (5 bases). Germline V gene sequence: CDR1 MGHRA, CDR2 YSYEKL. CDR3 length: 15 amino acids. V was cut by 4 bases and J by 2 bases, with 12 bases left in between. The CDR3 is CASSRDPGGNQPQHF. CDR3 sequence (DNA): TGCGCCAGCAGCCGAGACCCGGGGGGCAATCAGCCCCAGCATTTT.

The chain uses TRBV19 and TRBJ2-2; TRBD1 matches 7 bases. V lost 9 bases and J lost 3; bases outside the gene matches: 7. The germline gives CDR1 LNHDA, CDR2 SQIVND (reference sequence). The CDR3 runs to 14 residues. CDR3 sequence reads: CASRDRLYTGELFF. CDR3 bases: TGTGCCAGCCGGGACAGACTATACACCGGGGAGCTGTTTTTT.

Remarks on this clone: At one boundary the junction diverges from the germline segment, which might be a read error. V gene TRBV6-6 combines with J gene TRBJ2-1; TRBD2 might be the D (7 bases). CDR1 and CDR2 (germline): MNHNY, SVGAGI (reference sequence). The CDR3 covers 14 residues. The DNA for the CDR3 is TGTGCCAGCGTGTCGGGGGGCTCCAACAATGAGCAGTTCTTC. Protein product: CASVSGGSNNEQFF.